Presented here are 21 T cell receptor beta chains from one specimen sequenced in a study of CD8 T cells in ankylosing spondylitis. TCRdb passed the 5' RACE reads through MiXCR, listing each CDR3 protein once. This sample yields around 770,000 distinct CDR3 sequences, of which approximately 12% are seen a single time; 0.51% belongs to the top ten. Overall study findings and caveats: A motif of under 10 highly homologous TCR beta variants was seen as apparently characteristic of ankylosing spondylitis blood.

Their cognate antigens are unknown. Specimen: blood, either unsorted or a sorted T cell fraction (not recorded which). The receptors here all came from a male donor with ankylosing spondylitis.

The CDR3 spells CSASPPGSSYEQYF. The CDR3 coding sequence is TGCAGTGCCAGCCCCCCCGGGAGCTCCTACGAGCAGTACTTC. This chain links TRBV20-1 with TRBJ2-7, with D maybe TRBD2 (6 bases). This CDR3 is 14 amino acids long. Trimming removed 6 bases at V and 0 bases at J, with 15 bases between. The germline CDR1 and CDR2 sequences are DFQATT and SNEGSKA (reference sequence).

This chain uses TRBV5-1 with TRBJ2-3; D unclear. This CDR3 contains 15 residues. Germline lookup yields CDR1 SGHRS and CDR2 YFSETQ. V lost 3 bases, J lost 4 bases, and 15 bases lay in between. CDR3 sequence: CASSWGSHGADTQYF. The DNA for the CDR3 is TGCGCCAGCAGCTGGGGATCGCATGGAGCAGATACGCAGTATTTT. The variable domain in full, completed from reference TRBV5-1 and TRBJ2-3, reads KAGVTQTPRYLIKTRGQQVTLSCSPISGHRSVSWYQQTPGQGLQFLFEYFSETQRNKGNFPGRFSGRQFSNSRSEMNVSTLELGDSALYLCASSWGSHGADTQYFGPGTRLTVL.

The chain employs TRBV27 and TRBJ2-7; the D call may be TRBD1 or TRBD2 (5 bases each). CDR3 length: 13 amino acids. Germline values: CDR1 MNHEY, CDR2 SMNVEV (reference sequence). The V end lost 4 bases, the J end lost 4 bases, and 11 bases lay between the germline ends. CDR3 nucleotides: TGTGCCAGCAGTTGGGACCTGGGATACGAGCAGTACTTC. Its protein is CASSWDLGYEQYF.

The chain combines TRBV5-1 with TRBJ1-2; D remains unclear. The CDR3 is made up of 15 amino acids. Trimming pared 1 base from V and 4 bases from J, leaving 14 bases between. Germline CDR1 is SGHRS and CDR2 is YFSETQ. DNA for the CDR3: TGCGCCAGCAGCTTGTCGGCCTCATCGTCCTATGGCTACACCTTC. It codes for CASSLSASSSYGYTF.

In this sample, this clonotype turned up many times. V gene TRBV5-1 combines with J gene TRBJ2-3; possibly TRBD1 for D (5 bases). Germline V CDR1 and CDR2: SGHRS, YFSETQ. Trimming removed 5 bases at V and 5 bases at J, with 9 bases between. The CDR3 consists of 12 residues. CDR3 residues: CASSPQGDTQYF. CDR3 in DNA: TGCGCCAGCAGTCCCCAGGGAGATACGCAGTATTTT.

At least ten counts were recorded for this clonotype. CDR3 amino acids: CASSPGMNTEAFF. DNA of the CDR3: TGTGCCAGCTCACCAGGCATGAACACTGAAGCTTTCTTT. The gene calls are TRBV18 and TRBJ1-1; no definite D call. Trimming cost V 2 bases and J 0 bases, with 4 bases left between them. The CDR3 runs 13 residues. The germline V gene has CDR1 KGHSH and CDR2 LQKENI.

The chain joins TRBV12-3 or TRBV12-4 to TRBJ1-4; no clear D gene. Trimming pared 7 bases from V and 2 bases from J, leaving 14 bases between. The CDR3 has 15 residues. As DNA, the CDR3 is TGTGCCAGCATTCTTACACCCGGCACTAATGAAAAACTGTTTTTT. Translating gives CASILTPGTNEKLFF.

The chain combines TRBV20-1 with TRBJ1-6, with 8 positions matching TRBD1. Germline V gene lookup returns CDR1 DFQATT and CDR2 SNEGSKA (reference sequence). After removal of 3 bases from V and 9 bases from J, the junction contained 10 bases not matched to a gene. The CDR3 has 15 amino acids. Written as DNA, the CDR3 is TGCAGTGCTAGCCAGGGGGCCCCAGTCACTTCACCCCTCCACTTT. Translated: CSASQGAPVTSPLHF.

This clonotype was seen only a few times. This chain connects TRBV3-1 to TRBJ2-7; the D is unclear. The CDR3 has 15 amino acids. Germline V gene sequence: CDR1 LGHDT, CDR2 YNNKEL (reference sequence). Trimming stripped 3 bases from V and 3 bases from J, with 15 bases between. The CDR3 protein is CASSQGFGPNYEQYF. The DNA for the CDR3 is TGTGCCAGCAGCCAGGGATTCGGACCGAACTACGAGCAGTACTTC.

The sample holds a few counts of this clonotype. DNA for the CDR3: TGTGCCAGCAGCTTGTGGAAGAGCGGGAGCGCCTACGAGCAGTACTTC. The encoded protein is CASSLWKSGSAYEQYF. The chain joins TRBV5-8 to TRBJ2-7; 8 positions agree with TRBD2. The CDR3 has 16 amino acids. V was pared by 1 base and J by 2 bases, with 8 bases of the junction left unmatched. Germline loops: CDR1 SGHTS, CDR2 YDEGEE.

Many counts were recorded for this clonotype. The genes are TRBV29-1 and TRBJ1-1; TRBD1 might be the D (6 bases). The germline gives CDR1 SQVTM, CDR2 ANQGSEA. V was cut by 8 bases and J by 8 bases, with 15 bases left in between. The CDR3 is made up of 11 amino acids. The CDR3 DNA follows: TGCAGCACCTGGACAGCCAGAGAAGCTTTCTTT. Translation: CSTWTAREAFF.

In its sample, this clonotype was seen a few times. The DNA for the CDR3 is TGTGCCAGCAGCTCCACCGGACAGGCCCATGAGCAGTTCTTC. It specifies CASSSTGQAHEQFF. This chain connects TRBV7-2 to TRBJ2-1, with 7 bases that match TRBD1. This CDR3 has 14 amino acids. The germline CDR1 and CDR2 sequences are SGHTA and FQGNSA. With 4 bases clipped from V and 8 bases from J, the junction kept 8 bases outside the gene matches.

The chain couples TRBV28 to TRBJ2-6, with D unresolved. This CDR3 has 18 amino acids. V lost 7 bases and J lost 0, with 19 bases in between. Germline CDR1 is MDHEN and CDR2 is SYDVKM. The CDR3 nucleotides read TGTGCCAGCACCTCCCGCCCCCGCGCATACTCTGGGGCCAACGTCCTGACTTTC. This translates into CASTSRPRAYSGANVLTF.

This clonotype was seen only a few times. V and J are TRBV20-1 and TRBJ2-7; 11 bases are shared with TRBD1. This CDR3 comprises 14 residues. The trim removed 2 bases at V and 5 bases at J, leaving 5 bases unmatched. From germline, CDR1 is DFQATT and CDR2 SNEGSKA (reference sequence). The CDR3, as DNA: TGCAGTGCTAGACCGGGACAGGGGGGCAACGAGCAGTACTTC. Its translation is CSARPGQGGNEQYF.

This clonotype has more than one count but fewer than ten. V is TRBV11-2 and J is TRBJ2-3; TRBD2 aligns across 8 bases. With 1 base clipped from V and 6 bases from J, the junction kept 9 bases outside the gene matches. The V gene's germline CDR1 is SGHAT and CDR2 FQNNGV. The CDR3 extends over 16 amino acids. The CDR3, as DNA: TGTGCCAGCAGCTTAGCGGGCGCGGGAGGTCGGGATACGCAGTATTTT. Translated, it gives CASSLAGAGGRDTQYF.

The chain joins TRBV4-3 to TRBJ2-3; the match to TRBD1 covers 10 bases. With 0 bases clipped from V and 3 bases from J, the junction kept 6 bases outside the gene matches. The CDR3 covers 17 residues. CDR1 is LGHNA, CDR2 YSLEER, per germline. CDR3 residues: CASSQEYGTGATDTQYF. The CDR3 nucleotides read TGCGCCAGCAGCCAAGAGTACGGGACAGGGGCGACAGATACGCAGTATTTT.

At least ten counts were recorded for this clonotype. The chain carries TRBV4-3 and TRBJ1-2; D not certain. CDR1 and CDR2 from the germline V gene are LGHNA and YSLEER. This CDR3 region has 15 residues. Between the trimmed V and J ends, which lost 0 bases and 1 base, there was a span of 9 bases. CDR3 nucleotide sequence: TGCGCCAGCAGCCAAGAGGGTGGCAGTAACTATGGCTACACCTTC. It is translated as CASSQEGGSNYGYTF.

J is TRBJ2-3 and V is TRBV5-4; 9 positions agree with TRBD1. The CDR3 has 20 residues. V trimming: 2 bases; J trimming: 1 base; junction bases outside the gene matches: 17. Germline lookup yields CDR1 SGHNT and CDR2 YYREEE (reference sequence). The CDR3 protein is CASSLLPGQGRSFGTDTQYF. The CDR3 region has the DNA TGTGCCAGCAGCTTATTACCGGGACAGGGTAGGAGTTTTGGCACAGATACGCAGTATTTT.

Many counts were recorded for this clonotype. This chain joins TRBV6-1 and TRBJ1-1; 8 bases align to TRBD1. Per the germline V gene, CDR1 is MNHNS and CDR2 is SASEGT. This CDR3 contains 17 residues. Trimming at V came to 6 bases and at J to 5 bases, leaving 17 bases not matched to a gene. The DNA of the CDR3 is TGTGCCAGCAGAATACGTGGCACAGGGGGTAGGGGGACTGAAGCTTTCTTT. As protein: CASRIRGTGGRGTEAFF.

Ten or more counts support this clonotype. The rearrangement links TRBV12-3 or TRBV12-4 to TRBJ2-3; D unresolved. Trimming took 6 bases from V and 6 from J, leaving 7 bases between them. This CDR3 comprises 11 residues. CDR3 protein: CASRSNDTQYF. The CDR3 DNA sequence: TGTGCCAGCAGGTCCAATGATACGCAGTATTTT.

This clonotype has at least ten counts. The V call is TRBV15, the J call TRBJ2-7; no definite D call. With 1 base removed from V and 4 bases from J, the gap between germline ends came to 5 bases. Germline V CDR1 and CDR2: LNHNV, YYDKDF (reference sequence). The CDR3 runs to 12 residues. The CDR3 DNA is TGTGCCACCAGCAGAGGGGCTTACGAGCAGTACTTC. Translation: CATSRGAYEQYF.